These 8 T cell receptor beta chains came from one sample sequenced in a study of T cells expressing NK-cell markers (dated by TCRdb to the early 2020s). The protocol used for the library was 5' RACE. TCRdb names Illumina HiSeq 2000 as the instrument used. TCRdb reprocessed the reads; each CDR3 protein sequence makes one entry, and DNA is unavailable. The sample's table covers about 150,000 distinct CDR3 sequences. The ten largest clones capture around 20% of the sample. Sequencing was carried out using blood T cells: a sorted CD56 or NKG2C T cell subset, CD4+ or CD8+ T cells, or bulk PBMC T cells (not recorded which). These receptors were collected from a man between 18 and 69 years old in good health.

This chain uses TRBV12-3 or TRBV12-4 with TRBJ1-2. The CDR3 contains 14 residues. CDR3: CASSSESRDYGYTF.

This CDR3 reads CASNIHGGPPDTQYF. The chain is built from TRBV12-3 or TRBV12-4 and TRBJ2-3; as DNA is missing, the TRBD1 call by TCRdb cannot be tested. The CDR3 covers 15 residues.

This sequence joins TRBV11-2 and TRBJ2-5; the D call of TRBD1 rests on TCRdb alone, since no DNA is present to check it. This CDR3 has 17 residues. CDR1 is SGHAT, CDR2 FQNNGV, per germline. The CDR3: CASSLGARGSGMETQYF.

The chain employs TRBV7-9 and TRBJ2-7; TCRdb outputs TRBD1, but without DNA this stays unchecked. The length of the CDR3 is 16 residues. Germline CDR1 SEHNR, CDR2 FQNEAQ (reference sequence). The CDR3 is CASSVNRGPFSYEQYF.

The chain combines TRBV6-5 with TRBJ1-2. This CDR3 has 15 residues. CDR1 and CDR2 (germline): MNHEY, SVGAGI. The CDR3: CASSYSAIFQDGYTF.

The V gene is TRBV5-1, the J gene TRBJ2-1; TCRdb selects TRBD2, and the lack of DNA leaves this call unchecked. Germline V CDR1 and CDR2: SGHRS, YFSETQ. CDR3 length: 15 residues. The CDR3 spells CASGRGGAAYNEQFF.

The chain joins TRBV11-2 to TRBJ2-3; the D gene TCRdb calls, TRBD1, cannot be checked with no DNA. Germline CDR1 SGHAT, CDR2 FQNNGV. The CDR3 totals 22 residues. CDR3 amino acids: CASSLDRTGGKSSDYPFDTQYF. The full variable domain, with the rest looked up from reference TRBV11-2 and TRBJ2-3, is EAGVAQSPRYKIIEKRQSVAFWCNPISGHATLYWYQQILGQGPKLLIQFQNNGVVDDSQLPKDRFSAERLKGVDSTLKIQPAKLEDSAVYLCASSLDRTGGKSSDYPFDTQYFGPGTRLTVL.

This rearrangement joins TRBV27 to TRBJ2-1; with no DNA, the TCRdb D assignment of TRBD2 cannot be verified. This CDR3 contains 13 residues. Germline V gene sequence: CDR1 MNHEY, CDR2 SMNVEV (reference sequence). CDR3 residues: CASSPFGPNEQFF.